This entry lists 17 T cell receptor beta chains sequenced from one sample in a study of T-cell reconstitution after alpha-beta-depleted transplantation in children. Library preparation (for TCRbeta) was performed with unique molecular identifiers. From the PCR reads, TCRdb called clonotypes with MiXCR, one entry per CDR3 protein. The sample shows 300,000 to 350,000 distinct CDR3 sequences, 23% of them seen only once. Sequencing was performed on PBMCs, mostly from graft donor cells, taken 180 days after TCRalphabeta/CD19-depleted stem cell transplant. Receptors originate from a male patient between 5 and 17 years old who had a stem cell transplant for acute lymphoblastic leukemia, so the T cells may come from the graft donor.

V usage is TRBV12-3 or TRBV12-4 and J usage is TRBJ2-2; unclear D gene. There are 12 residues in the CDR3. V was cut by 7 bases and J by 6 bases, with 9 bases left in between. CDR3 DNA: TGTGCCAGCACCATTTGGGCCGGGGAGCTGTTTTTT. This codes for CASTIWAGELFF.

In its sample, this clonotype was seen a few times. The chain couples TRBV12-3 or TRBV12-4 to TRBJ1-2, with a tentative D call TRBD1 (6 bases). Trimming took off 3 bases at V and 4 bases at J, with 15 bases between the two ends. The CDR3 is 15 residues long. CDR3 sequence: CASSFARGSGYGYTF. Written as DNA, the CDR3 is TGTGCCAGCAGTTTCGCCAGGGGAAGCGGCTATGGCTACACCTTC.

The chain has TRBV5-1 and TRBJ2-4; TRBD1 is a possible D gene (6 bases). There are 14 residues in the CDR3. Germline values: CDR1 SGHRS, CDR2 YFSETQ. The V end was cut by 1 base, the J end by 2 bases, with 7 bases between. CDR3 bases: TGCGCCAGCAGCTTGTGGGGGCCCAAAAACATTCAGTACTTC. This gives the protein CASSLWGPKNIQYF. The whole variable domain, filled in from reference TRBV5-1 and TRBJ2-4, reads KAGVTQTPRYLIKTRGQQVTLSCSPISGHRSVSWYQQTPGQGLQFLFEYFSETQRNKGNFPGRFSGRQFSNSRSEMNVSTLELGDSALYLCASSLWGPKNIQYFGAGTRLSVL.

This clonotype has a handful of counts. This chain links TRBV28 with TRBJ1-4, with a tentative D call TRBD1 (5 bases). The V gene's germline CDR1 is MDHEN and CDR2 SYDVKM. Trimming took 6 bases from V and 3 from J, leaving 11 bases between them. There are 14 residues in the CDR3. CDR3 coding DNA: TGTGCCAGCAGAGCAGGGACGGCTAATGAAAAACTGTTTTTT. This encodes CASRAGTANEKLFF.

V usage is TRBV7-8 and J usage is TRBJ2-3, with 12 bases fitting TRBD1. The CDR3 is made up of 15 amino acids. Germline-derived CDR1 and CDR2 are SGHVS and FQNEAQ. The J segment lost 8 bases and the V segment lost 5 bases, leaving 8 bases of the junction unmatched. CDR3 amino acids: CASSATGQGAGTQYF. In DNA form, the CDR3 reads TGTGCCAGCAGCGCGACGGGACAGGGGGCCGGTACGCAGTATTTT.

This clonotype was seen only a few times. The rearrangement uses TRBV5-6 and TRBJ2-5; D is perhaps TRBD1 (6 bases). Trimming cost V 4 bases and J 1 base, with 17 bases left between them. The germline gives CDR1 SGHDT, CDR2 YYEEEE. The CDR3 totals 16 residues. CDR3 sequence (DNA): TGTGCCAGCAGCCCCCCGTTGCAGGGGATCCAAGAGACCCAGTACTTC. Amino acid sequence: CASSPPLQGIQETQYF.

V and J are TRBV5-4 and TRBJ2-7; D ambiguous. The CDR3 is 19 amino acids. V dropped 0 bases and J dropped 2 bases, with 24 bases sitting between them. CDR1 and CDR2 from the germline V gene are SGHNT and YYREEE (reference sequence). The CDR3 is CASSLAVGRRDVGTYEQYF. DNA for the CDR3: TGTGCCAGCAGCTTGGCCGTCGGGCGTAGGGATGTGGGGACCTACGAGCAGTACTTC.

The J gene is TRBJ2-3, the V gene TRBV7-9, with D maybe TRBD1 (5 bases). The ends were cut back, 3 bases at V and 11 bases at J, with 12 bases in the middle. Germline V gene data show CDR1 as SEHNR and CDR2 as FQNEAQ (reference sequence). CDR3 length equals 12 residues. The CDR3 nucleotides read TGTGCCAGCAGCTTTACGGACACACTGCAGTATTTT. Its translation: CASSFTDTLQYF.

The rearrangement joins TRBV7-6 to TRBJ2-7; tentative D call: TRBD2 (5 bases). Germline V lookup: CDR1 SGHVS, CDR2 FNYEAQ. The CDR3 runs 15 residues. The V gene lost 0 bases and the J gene lost 3 bases, with 12 bases spanning the gap. The CDR3 DNA reads as TGTGCCAGCAGCTTAGCTCAGCCCGGGATCTACGAGCAGTACTTC. It translates to CASSLAQPGIYEQYF. Full variable domain (outside the CDR3, taken from reference TRBV7-6 and TRBJ2-7): GAGVSQSPRYKVTKRGQDVALRCDPISGHVSLYWYRQALGQGPEFLTYFNYEAQQDKSGLPNDRFSAERPEGSISTLTIQRTEQRDSAMYRCASSLAQPGIYEQYFGPGTRLTVT.

This clonotype was picked up a small number of times. The CDR3 DNA follows: TGTGCCAGCTTGGGGGGCCCCACTTACGAGCAGTACTTC. This encodes CASLGGPTYEQYF. V usage is TRBV6-1 and J usage is TRBJ2-7, with D possibly being TRBD1 or TRBD2 (6 bases each). V was trimmed by 8 bases and J by 4 bases, leaving 15 bases between them. Germline CDR1 MNHNS, CDR2 SASEGT. CDR3 size: 13 residues.

This clonotype was counted a few times. The chain couples TRBV11-2 to TRBJ2-5, with D possibly matching TRBD1 (6 bases). CDR3 length: 15 amino acids. Deletions cut 5 bases from V and 4 bases from J, with 17 bases between. Per germline, CDR1 SGHAT and CDR2 FQNNGV. The CDR3: CASSRYRTDRETQYF. CDR3 coding DNA: TGTGCCAGCAGCCGTTACCGGACAGATAGAGAGACCCAGTACTTC.

The chain combines TRBV27 with TRBJ2-1; no reliable D call. The V end lost 3 bases, the J end lost 4 bases, and 7 bases lay between the germline ends. Germline V lookup: CDR1 MNHEY, CDR2 SMNVEV (reference sequence). The CDR3 consists of 13 residues. CDR3 sequence: CASSFQLYNEQFF. The CDR3 nucleotides are TGTGCCAGCAGTTTCCAGTTATACAATGAGCAGTTCTTC.

This clonotype occurred a few times. The chain couples TRBV20-1 to TRBJ1-5; TRBD1 matches 8 bases. The germline CDR1 and CDR2 sequences are DFQATT and SNEGSKA (reference sequence). The CDR3 consists of 14 residues. The trim removed 6 bases at V and 6 bases at J, leaving 10 bases unmatched. CDR3 coding DNA: TGCAGTGCCCAGACCGGACAGGGAGGTCAGCCCCAGCATTTT. It codes for CSAQTGQGGQPQHF.

This clonotype was picked up a small number of times. J is TRBJ2-2 and V is TRBV7-2, with D possibly being TRBD2 (6 bases). The V end lost 1 base, the J end lost 2 bases, and 8 bases lay between the germline ends. Germline CDR1 reads SGHTA; CDR2 reads FQGNSA. This CDR3 contains 15 residues. The CDR3 loop is CASSLGSGNTGELFF. The CDR3 nucleotides are TGTGCCAGCAGCTTAGGTAGCGGAAACACCGGGGAGCTGTTTTTT. Full variable domain (rest looked up from reference TRBV7-2 and TRBJ2-2): GAGVSQSPSNKVTEKGKDVELRCDPISGHTALYWYRQSLGQGLEFLIYFQGNSAPDKSGLPSDRFSAERTGGSVSTLTIQRTQQEDSAVYLCASSLGSGNTGELFFGEGSRLTVL.

The rearrangement joins TRBV4-1 to TRBJ2-2; 9 positions match TRBD2. CDR1 MGHRA and CDR2 YSYEKL come from the germline V gene. The CDR3 is 17 amino acids. The V segment lost 6 bases and the J segment 2 bases; nucleotides outside the gene matches: 10. The CDR3 here is CASRTIGGGENTGELFF. CDR3 bases: TGCGCCAGCAGAACTATCGGCGGGGGGGAAAACACCGGGGAGCTGTTTTTT.

The gene calls are TRBV19 and TRBJ2-7; 7 bases are a match to TRBD2. This CDR3 contains 13 residues. CDR1 is LNHDA and CDR2 is SQIVND in the germline V gene (reference sequence). The V segment lost 4 bases and the J segment 4 bases; nucleotides outside the gene matches: 4. The CDR3 sequence is CASSKTSSYEQYF. The CDR3 DNA reads as TGTGCCAGTAGTAAGACTAGCTCTTACGAGCAGTACTTC.

The rearrangement joins TRBV5-1 to TRBJ1-5, with D uncertain. CDR1 is SGHRS, CDR2 YFSETQ, per germline. Trimming stripped 0 bases from V and 1 base from J, with 14 bases between. CDR3 length: 17 amino acids. Written as DNA, the CDR3 is TGCGCCAGCAGCTTGGTGAGGCTGACCCCAAGCAATCAGCCCCAGCATTTT. This encodes CASSLVRLTPSNQPQHF. The entire variable domain, with the rest obtained from reference TRBV5-1 and TRBJ1-5, is as follows: KAGVTQTPRYLIKTRGQQVTLSCSPISGHRSVSWYQQTPGQGLQFLFEYFSETQRNKGNFPGRFSGRQFSNSRSEMNVSTLELGDSALYLCASSLVRLTPSNQPQHFGDGTRLSIL.